This T cell receptor beta chain comes out of a study of control samples from healthy donors and cancer patients. Some clones are missing from TCRdb's copy, which holds only in-frame ones; the method was immunoSEQ multiplex PCR. The table records roughly 76,000 clones, 94% of them present only once. Germline CDR1 is GTSNPN and CDR2 is SVGIG (reference sequence). This CDR3 contains 16 residues. V was pared by 2 bases and J by 1 base, with 12 bases between. This clone was observed a handful of times. The chain combines TRBV30 with TRBJ2-6; D possibly corresponds to TRBD1 (6 bases). This receptor was identified in a woman aged 35 to 49 in good health. The specimen sequenced was blood. CDR3 DNA sequence: TGTGCCTGGAGTACCCAACAGGGATCTGGGGCCAACGTCCTGACTTTC. Protein sequence: CAWSTQQGSGANVLTF.